The clone carrying this T cell receptor beta chain was counted many times. The antigen is undetermined. The sample comes from a study of T cells in Graves' hyperthyroidism and ophthalmopathy. The CDR3 regions of TCR beta were amplified from RNA transcripts. The HTBI primer set drove a first-round RT-PCR of the TCR CDR3. TCRdb independently ran MiXCR on the multiplex PCR reads; one entry per CDR3 protein. The sample holds 600,000 or so distinct CDR3 sequences; more than 14% are singletons and the top ten take roughly an eighth. This CDR3 comprises 18 residues. The germline V gene has CDR1 SEHNR and CDR2 FQNEAQ (reference sequence). Deletions cut 5 bases from V and 6 bases from J, with 26 bases between. The authors obtained PBMCs from over 8 ml of fresh peripheral blood. The study's findings and limits: Most thyroid-expanded clonotypes above 0.001 were also found in blood. Prediction of ophthalmopathy progression came a median 6.5 months pre-onset. Stable hyperthyroidism and ophthalmopathy were separated using 13 V-J signatures.

The sample taken for sequencing was blood. The chain is built from TRBV7-9 and TRBJ2-1, with a possible D match to TRBD2 (7 bases). This sequence was found in a woman aged 50 to 60 with Graves' ophthalmopathy. The CDR3 DNA reads TGTGCCAGCAGCCCCAGGGGTATGGGACCGGGGGGATCCAATGAGCAGTTCTTC. This encodes CASSPRGMGPGGSNEQFF.